The 17 T cell receptor beta chains presented below share a single source sample, sequenced in a study of OX40 agonist ivuxolimab in advanced cancers. Profiled with immunoSEQ multiplex PCR; TCRdb holds only in-frame clones, not every one. The table lists more than 80,000 clones, about 90% of them singletons. Sequenced here: CD4+ or CD8+ T cells sorted from blood, sampled in a trial of the OX40 agonist ivuxolimab. These receptors came from an adult with an advanced solid tumor such as melanoma, head and neck, liver or kidney cancer.

The J gene is TRBJ2-1, the V gene TRBV6-5; the D gene is possibly TRBD1 (5 bases). V lost 6 bases and J lost 8, with 8 bases in between. Germline-derived CDR1 and CDR2 are MNHEY and SVGAGI. This CDR3 has 11 residues. The CDR3 protein is CASSPGYEQFF. The CDR3 DNA reads as TGTGCCAGCAGCCCAGGGTATGAGCAGTTCTTC.

The genes are TRBV7-9 and TRBJ2-3, with 7 bases identical to TRBD1. The CDR3 contains 14 residues. Germline values: CDR1 SEHNR, CDR2 FQNEAQ (reference sequence). V was pared by 3 bases and J by 8 bases, with 8 bases of the junction left unmatched. The CDR3 reads CASSFDWTGPTQYF. The CDR3 DNA reads TGTGCCAGCAGCTTCGACTGGACAGGCCCTACGCAGTATTTT.

The V call is TRBV10-3, the J call TRBJ2-6; D is perhaps TRBD2 (6 bases). Trimming left V 8 bases short and J 4 bases short, with 21 bases between. Germline-derived CDR1 and CDR2 are ENHRY and SYGVKD. The CDR3 spans 17 residues. The CDR3 sequence is CAIGRALAPLGANVLTF. The CDR3 nucleotides are TGTGCCATCGGCCGGGCGCTAGCGCCTCTGGGGGCCAACGTCCTGACTTTC.

The J gene is TRBJ1-4, the V gene TRBV4-3; TRBD1 agrees at 10 bases. This CDR3 contains 14 residues. In germline, CDR1 is LGHNA, CDR2 YSLEER. Trimming at V came to 3 bases and at J to 8 bases, leaving 3 bases not matched to a gene. The CDR3 bases are TGCGCCAGCAGCCAGACAGGGGGCTGGGAAAAACTGTTTTTT. It codes for CASSQTGGWEKLFF.

This chain links TRBV7-2 with TRBJ1-5; 9 nucleotides agree with TRBD1. Trimming took 1 base from V and 5 from J; bases not matched to a gene: 6. Germline CDR1 reads SGHTA; CDR2 reads FQGNSA. This CDR3 comprises 16 residues. The CDR3 DNA reads TGTGCCAGCAGCTTAGGGTACAGGGGGCCCGATCAGCCCCAGCATTTT. Translation gives CASSLGYRGPDQPQHF.

This clone was found once. The chain links TRBV19 to TRBJ2-2, with D perhaps TRBD2 (7 bases). This CDR3 has 16 residues. V was cut by 6 bases and J by 9 bases, with 23 bases left in between. The V gene's germline CDR1 is LNHDA and CDR2 SQIVND (reference sequence). The CDR3 loop reads CASSRAGEGIVRELFF. Written as DNA, the CDR3 is TGTGCCAGTAGCCGGGCAGGGGAGGGTATTGTTCGGGAGCTGTTTTTT.

The CDR3: CASPYNNEQFF. The CDR3 region has the DNA TGTGCCAGCCCCTATAACAATGAGCAGTTCTTC. The chain joins TRBV9 to TRBJ2-1; no clear D. CDR3 size: 11 residues. V gave up 7 bases and J gave up 5 bases, with 7 bases separating them. The V gene's germline CDR1 is SGDLS and CDR2 YYNGEE.

V is TRBV4-2 and J is TRBJ1-1; the match to TRBD1 covers 7 bases. V lost 4 bases, J lost 5 bases, and 4 bases stayed unmatched. Germline CDR1 and CDR2: LGHNA and YNFKEQ. This CDR3 has 13 residues. The CDR3 protein is CASSPDRDTEAFF. CDR3 sequence (DNA): TGTGCCAGCAGCCCAGACAGGGATACTGAAGCTTTCTTT.

The V call is TRBV5-1, the J call TRBJ2-5; possibly TRBD2 for D (7 bases). V lost 4 bases to trimming and J lost 4 bases, with 17 bases between them. The CDR3 has 15 residues. CDR1 and CDR2 from the germline V gene are SGHRS and YFSETQ. CDR3 amino acids: CASSRRGARGETQYF. The DNA for the CDR3 is TGCGCCAGCAGCCGACGGGGGGCGAGAGGAGAGACCCAGTACTTC.

This chain links TRBV25-1 with TRBJ1-2; D gene uncertain. CDR3 length equals 14 residues. V shed 6 bases and J shed 0 bases, with 11 bases lying between them. Per germline, CDR1 MGHDK and CDR2 SYGVNS. This CDR3 is CASSLTETNYGYTF. The CDR3 region has the DNA TGTGCCAGCAGCCTAACAGAGACTAACTATGGCTACACCTTC.

The rearrangement links TRBV4-3 to TRBJ2-7; D might be TRBD2 (6 bases). Per germline, CDR1 LGHNA and CDR2 YSLEER. V was shortened by 4 bases and J by 7 bases, with 17 bases between the two germline ends. The CDR3 totals 14 residues. CDR3 coding DNA: TGCGCCAGCAGCCCCAGGTCGGGAGAAGGGGAGCAGTACGTC. Its protein is CASSPRSGEGEQYV.

This chain uses TRBV30 with TRBJ1-1; weak D call: TRBD1 (5 bases). Per the germline V gene, CDR1 is GTSNPN and CDR2 is SVGIG (reference sequence). Trimming stripped 0 bases from V and 6 bases from J, with 11 bases between. The CDR3 extends over 13 amino acids. The CDR3 bases are TGTGCCTGGAGTGTAGGTTGGGGCGCTGAAGCTTTCTTT. This gives the protein CAWSVGWGAEAFF.

This clone was seen more than once but under ten times. The genes are TRBV28 and TRBJ2-7; 7 bases are shared with TRBD1. Looked up from germline, CDR1 is MDHEN and CDR2 is SYDVKM. The CDR3 runs to 15 residues. Trimming at V came to 7 bases and at J to 0 bases, leaving 9 bases not matched to a gene. CDR3 nucleotides: TGTGCCAGCACCGGGACAGCTTCTCACTCCTACGAGCAGTACTTC. The encoded protein is CASTGTASHSYEQYF. Using reference TRBV28 and TRBJ2-7 for the parts outside the CDR3, the full variable domain is DVKVTQSSRYLVKRTGEKVFLECVQDMDHENMFWYRQDPGLGLRLIYFSYDVKMKEKGDIPEGYSVSREKKERFSLILESASTNQTSMYLCASTGTASHSYEQYFGPGTRLTVT.

The J gene is TRBJ2-2, the V gene TRBV6-5; D is possibly TRBD2 (5 bases). Trimming pared 0 bases from V and 8 bases from J, leaving 7 bases between. The CDR3 sequence is 13 residues long. The germline gives CDR1 MNHEY, CDR2 SVGAGI. The CDR3 nucleotides read TGTGCCAGCAGTTACTCTTCGGGGGGGGAGCTGTTTTTT. Encoded protein: CASSYSSGGELFF.

The chain has TRBV6-4 and TRBJ2-3; no clear D. The V and J ends lost 2 bases and 2 bases respectively, with 5 bases between them. Per germline, CDR1 MRHNA and CDR2 SNTAGT. The CDR3 contains 13 residues. The CDR3 DNA is TGTGCCAGCAGTGACCCCAACACAGATACGCAGTATTTT. Its protein product is CASSDPNTDTQYF.

The genes are TRBV11-2 and TRBJ2-7; the D gene is possibly TRBD2 (7 bases). Trimming removed 1 base at V and 3 bases at J, with 13 bases between. CDR3 length equals 15 residues. Germline CDR1 and CDR2: SGHAT and FQNNGV. The DNA for the CDR3 is TGTGCCAGCAGCTTAGCCGGGGGGCCAGGCTACGAGCAGTACGTC. Amino acids: CASSLAGGPGYEQYV.

The chain couples TRBV6-5 to TRBJ2-1; TRBD1 matches 7 bases. V was clipped by 6 bases and J by 6 bases; unmatched bases: 8. CDR1 and CDR2 from the germline V gene are MNHEY and SVGAGI. CDR3 length equals 14 residues. The CDR3 nucleotides are TGTGCCAGCAGGATGGACAGGAATTTCAATGAGCAGTTCTTC. Translating it yields CASRMDRNFNEQFF.